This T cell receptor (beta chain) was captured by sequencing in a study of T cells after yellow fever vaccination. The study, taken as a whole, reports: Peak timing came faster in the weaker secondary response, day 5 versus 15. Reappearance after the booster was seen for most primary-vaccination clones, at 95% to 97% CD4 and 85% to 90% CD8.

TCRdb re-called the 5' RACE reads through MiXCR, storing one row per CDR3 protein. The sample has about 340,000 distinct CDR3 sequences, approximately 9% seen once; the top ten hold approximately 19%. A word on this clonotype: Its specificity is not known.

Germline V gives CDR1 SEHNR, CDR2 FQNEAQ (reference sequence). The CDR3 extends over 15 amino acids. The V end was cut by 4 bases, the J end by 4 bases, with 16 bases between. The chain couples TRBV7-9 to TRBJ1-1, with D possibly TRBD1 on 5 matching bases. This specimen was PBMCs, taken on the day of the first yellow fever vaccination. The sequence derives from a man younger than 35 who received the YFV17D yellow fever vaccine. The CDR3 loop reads CASSSRSREGTEAFF. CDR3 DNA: TGTGCCAGCAGCTCGCGTTCCAGGGAAGGCACTGAAGCTTTCTTT.